What follows is one T cell receptor (beta chain) and its context. Generated by immunoSEQ multiplex PCR, the TCRdb table keeps only in-frame clones and is missing some. This sample carries some 99,000 clones, about four fifths of them seen once, and the ten largest clones take more than 1.2%. These data originate in a study of OX40 agonist ivuxolimab in advanced cancers. Study-level background: Partial responses were achieved by three patients, one with hepatocellular carcinoma and two with cutaneous melanoma.

Per the germline V gene, CDR1 is MNHEY and CDR2 is SVGAGI. CDR3 length: 14 amino acids. Trimming cost V 7 bases and J 9 bases; bases outside gene matches: 8. The receptor's source is an adult with an advanced solid tumor such as melanoma, head and neck, liver or kidney cancer. The material sequenced was CD4+ or CD8+ T cells sorted from blood, taken in a trial of the OX40 agonist ivuxolimab. The chain joins TRBV6-5 to TRBJ2-1; the match to TRBD2 covers 11 bases. In nucleotides, the CDR3 is TGTGCCAGCAATCAGGGACTAGCGGAGGGTGAGCAGTTCTTC. It encodes CASNQGLAEGEQFF.